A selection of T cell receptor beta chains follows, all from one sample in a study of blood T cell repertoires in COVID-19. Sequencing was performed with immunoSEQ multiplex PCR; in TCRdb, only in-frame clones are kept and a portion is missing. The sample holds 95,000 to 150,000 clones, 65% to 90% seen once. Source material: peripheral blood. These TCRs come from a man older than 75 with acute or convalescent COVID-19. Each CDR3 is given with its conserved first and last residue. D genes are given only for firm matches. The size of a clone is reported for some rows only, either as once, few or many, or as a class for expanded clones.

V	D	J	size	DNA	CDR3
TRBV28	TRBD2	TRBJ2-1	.	TGTGCCAGCAGTCCTAGCGGTGGGGCAAGTCGGGACAATGAGCAGTTCTTC	CASSPSGGASRDNEQFF
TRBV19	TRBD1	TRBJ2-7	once	TGTGCCAGTAGTCCCGAATACTCACAGGGGTACGAGCAGTACTTC	CASSPEYSQGYEQYF
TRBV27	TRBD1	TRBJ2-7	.	TGTGCCAGCAGTAGACCGGGACAGAGCTCCTACGAGCAGTACTTC	CASSRPGQSSYEQYF
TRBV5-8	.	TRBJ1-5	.	TGTGCCAGCAGCCGGACAGCCCAGCCCCAGCATTTT	CASSRTAQPQHF
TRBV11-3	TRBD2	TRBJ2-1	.	TGTGCCAGCAGCCCCGCATCGGGGGGAACTACCTACAATGAGCAGTTCTTC	CASSPASGGTTYNEQFF
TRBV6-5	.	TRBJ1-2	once	TGTGCCAGTGACCGGGGGTATGGCTACACCTTC	CASDRGYGYTF
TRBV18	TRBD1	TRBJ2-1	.	TGTGCCAGCTTAGCCGGGACAGGGCCCTACAATGAGCAGTTCTTC	CASLAGTGPYNEQFF
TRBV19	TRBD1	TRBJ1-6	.	TGTGCCAGCCGCCGGGCCCCAGGGGGCGGCTCCTATAATTCACCCCTCCACTTT	CASRRAPGGGSYNSPLHF
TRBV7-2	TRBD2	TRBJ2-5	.	TGTGCCAGCAGCTTGACTAGCGGGAGCCGACAAGAGACCCAGTACTTC	CASSLTSGSRQETQYF
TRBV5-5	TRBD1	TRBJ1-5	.	TGTGCCAGCAGCCCACCGGGACAGGGGTATCCCCAGCATTTT	CASSPPGQGYPQHF
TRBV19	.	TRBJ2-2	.	TGTGCCAGTAGTATAGCAGAGAACACCGGGGAGCTGTTTTTT	CASSIAENTGELFF
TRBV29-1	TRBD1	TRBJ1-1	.	TGCAGCGTCAACAGGGGGATTGGCACTGAAGCTTTCTTT	CSVNRGIGTEAFF
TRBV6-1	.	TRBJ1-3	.	TGTGCCAGCAGTGTGTACAGGCCCCCAGCGGGAAACACCATATATTTT	CASSVYRPPAGNTIYF
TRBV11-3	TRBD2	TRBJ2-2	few	TGTGCCAGCAGCTCGGAAGCGGGAGGCTATACCGGGGAGCTGTTTTTT	CASSSEAGGYTGELFF
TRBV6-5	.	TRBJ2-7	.	TGTGCCAGCAGTTACTCGATGACGGGTGGCTACGAGCAGTACTTC	CASSYSMTGGYEQYF
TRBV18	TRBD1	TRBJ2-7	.	TGTGCCAGCTCACCCGGACAGGGGGCCTACGAGCAGTACTTC	CASSPGQGAYEQYF
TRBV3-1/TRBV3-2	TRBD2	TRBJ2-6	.	TGTGCCAGCAGCCAGGCCCGGGGGGGCGGTGGGGCCAACGTCCTGACTTTC	CASSQARGGGGANVLTF
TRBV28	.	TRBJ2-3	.	TGTGCCAGCAGCAGAGGGGGTGTCACAGATACGCAGTATTTT	CASSRGGVTDTQYF
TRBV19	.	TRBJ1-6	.	TGTGCCAGTAAGGATGGAGGCTATAATTCACCCCTCCACTTT	CASKDGGYNSPLHF
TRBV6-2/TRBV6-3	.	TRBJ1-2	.	TGTGCCAGCAGTTACTCGCTCGGGTCGGTCTATGGCTACACCTTC	CASSYSLGSVYGYTF
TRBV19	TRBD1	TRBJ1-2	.	TGTGCCAGTAGAACGGGACAGGGGAAATATGGCTACACCTTC	CASRTGQGKYGYTF
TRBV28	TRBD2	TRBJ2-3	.	TGTGCCAGCAGTTTTGGAGGTCTAGCGGGGAGGGCGGATACGCAGTATTTT	CASSFGGLAGRADTQYF
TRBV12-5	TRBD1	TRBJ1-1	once	TGTGCTAGTGGGAAGGGGGCGCAAACTGAAGCTTTCTTT	CASGKGAQTEAFF
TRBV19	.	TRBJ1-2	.	TGTGCCAGTAGAACCGGGACAAACACTAACTATGGCTACACCTTC	CASRTGTNTNYGYTF
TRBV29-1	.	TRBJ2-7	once	TGCAGCGTTGGGCCTTCCTACGAGCAGTACTTC	CSVGPSYEQYF
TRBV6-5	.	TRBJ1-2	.	TGTGCCAGCAGTTACGCCGGGGGTTCAGGCTACACCTTC	CASSYAGGSGYTF
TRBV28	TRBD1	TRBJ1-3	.	TGTGCCAGCAGTTCCACCCCGGACAGGGCGGCTGGAAACACCATATATTTT	CASSSTPDRAAGNTIYF
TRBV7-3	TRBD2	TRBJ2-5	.	TGTGCCAGCAGCCCTCAAGCGGGACAAGAGACCCAGTACTTC	CASSPQAGQETQYF
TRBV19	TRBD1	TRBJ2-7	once	TGTGCCAGTAGCCCGGGACAGGGGCCCTACGAGCAGTACTTC	CASSPGQGPYEQYF
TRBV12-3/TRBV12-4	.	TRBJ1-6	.	TGTGCCAGCAGAAACACCACCCCCCTCCACTTT	CASRNTTPLHF
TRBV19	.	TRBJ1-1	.	TGTGCCAGTCAATCTCCAGGCCCAGGGAACACTGAAGCTTTCTTT	CASQSPGPGNTEAFF
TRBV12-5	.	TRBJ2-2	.	TGTGCTAGTGGTTTGGCGGGAACGATAGGCACCGGGGAGCTGTTTTTT	CASGLAGTIGTGELFF
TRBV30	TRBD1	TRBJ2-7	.	TGTGCCTGGGGGGACAGGGGAAGAGGCGAGCAGTACTTC	CAWGDRGRGEQYF
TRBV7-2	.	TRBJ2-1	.	TGTGCCAGCAGCTTAGGCGGGACCGGCCACAATGAGCAGTTCTTC	CASSLGGTGHNEQFF
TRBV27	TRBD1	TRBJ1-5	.	TGTGCCAGCTCATGGCCAGGGGGTCGTGGAAATCAGCCCCAGCATTTT	CASSWPGGRGNQPQHF
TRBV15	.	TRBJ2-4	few	TGTGCCACCAGCAAGCGAGCGGACCAAAACATTCAGTACTTC	CATSKRADQNIQYF
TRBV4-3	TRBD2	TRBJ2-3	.	TGCGCCAGCAGCCAAGTCGGCGGGAGGGCCACAGATACGCAGTATTTT	CASSQVGGRATDTQYF
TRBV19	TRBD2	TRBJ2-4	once	TGTGCCAGTAGCCCAGCCGCGGGGGTCACCAAAAACATTCAGTACTTC	CASSPAAGVTKNIQYF
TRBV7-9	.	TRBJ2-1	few	TGTGCCAGCAGCTTAGGCGGAGAGCAGTTCTTC	CASSLGGEQFF
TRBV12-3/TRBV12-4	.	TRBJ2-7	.	TGTGCCAGCAGTTACGCCGGGGAGCAGTACTTC	CASSYAGEQYF
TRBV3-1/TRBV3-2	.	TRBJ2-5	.	TGTGCCAGCAGCCAAGCAGTGGCGGCCCAGTACTTC	CASSQAVAAQYF
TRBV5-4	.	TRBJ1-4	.	TGTGCCAGCAGCGGTGCAGATAATGAAAAACTGTTTTTT	CASSGADNEKLFF
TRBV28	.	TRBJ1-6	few	TGTGCCAGCAGGGCTCAGGGTCCCGGGTCACCCCTCCACTTT	CASRAQGPGSPLHF
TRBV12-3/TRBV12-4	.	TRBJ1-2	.	TGTGCCAGCAGCGGGGTGGTCCGTGGCTACACCTTC	CASSGVVRGYTF
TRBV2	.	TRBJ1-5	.	TGTGCCAGCAGGGGAGGATCCTCCAATCAGCCCCAGCATTTT	CASRGGSSNQPQHF
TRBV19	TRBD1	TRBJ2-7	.	TGTGCCAGTAGTCACCGATGGGACAGGGGGCGATCCTACGAGCAGTACTTC	CASSHRWDRGRSYEQYF
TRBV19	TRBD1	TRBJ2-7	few	TGTGCCAGTAGTACCCGGGACAGGGCCGAGCAGTACTTC	CASSTRDRAEQYF
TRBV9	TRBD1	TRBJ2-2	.	TGTGCCAGCAGCGACGGACAGGGGAGGGCCGGGGAGCTGTTTTTT	CASSDGQGRAGELFF
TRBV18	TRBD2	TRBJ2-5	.	TGTGCCAGCTCACCAGGGGCTAGCGGGAGAGAGACCCAGTACTTC	CASSPGASGRETQYF
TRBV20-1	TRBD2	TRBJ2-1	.	TGCAGTGCTAGTCCCGGACTAGCGGACACCTACAATGAGCAGTTCTTC	CSASPGLADTYNEQFF
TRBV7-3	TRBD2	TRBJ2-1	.	TGTGCCAGCAGCTCGGGGACTAGCGGAAACAATGAGCAGTTCTTC	CASSSGTSGNNEQFF